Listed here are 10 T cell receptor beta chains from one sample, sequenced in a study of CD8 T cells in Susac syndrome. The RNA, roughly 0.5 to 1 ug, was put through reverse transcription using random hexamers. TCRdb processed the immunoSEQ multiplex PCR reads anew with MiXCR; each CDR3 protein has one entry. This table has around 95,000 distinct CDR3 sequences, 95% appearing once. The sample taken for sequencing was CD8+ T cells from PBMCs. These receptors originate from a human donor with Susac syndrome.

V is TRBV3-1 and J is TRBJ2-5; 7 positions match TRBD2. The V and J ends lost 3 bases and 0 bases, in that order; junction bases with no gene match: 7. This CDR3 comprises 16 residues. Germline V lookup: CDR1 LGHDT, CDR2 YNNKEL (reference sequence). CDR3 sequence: CASSHSSGTYQETQYF. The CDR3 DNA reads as TGTGCCAGCAGCCATAGCAGCGGGACGTACCAAGAGACCCAGTACTTC.

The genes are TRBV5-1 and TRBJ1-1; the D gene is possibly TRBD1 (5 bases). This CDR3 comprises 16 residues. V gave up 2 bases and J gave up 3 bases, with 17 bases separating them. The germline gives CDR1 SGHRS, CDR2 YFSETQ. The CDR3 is CASSFGRQGSYTEAFF. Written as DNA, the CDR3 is TGCGCCAGCAGCTTCGGCCGCCAGGGCAGTTACACTGAAGCTTTCTTT.

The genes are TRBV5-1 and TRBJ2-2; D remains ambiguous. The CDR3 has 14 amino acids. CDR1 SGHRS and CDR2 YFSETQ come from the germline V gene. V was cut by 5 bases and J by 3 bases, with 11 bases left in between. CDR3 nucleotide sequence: TGCGCCAGCAGTCTCCCGGTGGACACCGGGGAGCTGTTTTTT. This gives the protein CASSLPVDTGELFF.

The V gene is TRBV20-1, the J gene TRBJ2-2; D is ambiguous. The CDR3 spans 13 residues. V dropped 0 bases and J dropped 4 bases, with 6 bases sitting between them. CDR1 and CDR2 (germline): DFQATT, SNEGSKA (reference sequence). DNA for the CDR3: TGCAGTGCTAGAGAATCTTTCACCGGGGAGCTGTTTTTT. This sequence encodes CSARESFTGELFF.

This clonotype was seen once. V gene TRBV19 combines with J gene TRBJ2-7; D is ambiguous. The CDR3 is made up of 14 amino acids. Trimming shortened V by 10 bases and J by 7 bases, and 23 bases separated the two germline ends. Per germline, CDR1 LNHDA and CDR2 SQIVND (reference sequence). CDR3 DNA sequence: TGTGCCACCTCATCCCCAGCAGACGCCTTAGAGCAGTACTTC. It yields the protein CATSSPADALEQYF.

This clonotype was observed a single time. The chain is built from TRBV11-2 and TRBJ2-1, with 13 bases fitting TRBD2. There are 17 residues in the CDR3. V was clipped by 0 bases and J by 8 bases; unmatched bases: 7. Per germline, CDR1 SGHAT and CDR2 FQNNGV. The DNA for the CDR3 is TGTGCCAGCAGCTTAGATAAAGGACTAGCGGGGGTGGATGAGCAGTTCTTC. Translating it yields CASSLDKGLAGVDEQFF.

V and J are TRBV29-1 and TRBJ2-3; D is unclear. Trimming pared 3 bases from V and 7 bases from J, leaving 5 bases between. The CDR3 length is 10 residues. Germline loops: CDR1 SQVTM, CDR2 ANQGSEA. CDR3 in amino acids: CSVEQNTQYF. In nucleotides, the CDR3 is TGCAGCGTTGAGCAAAATACGCAGTATTTT.

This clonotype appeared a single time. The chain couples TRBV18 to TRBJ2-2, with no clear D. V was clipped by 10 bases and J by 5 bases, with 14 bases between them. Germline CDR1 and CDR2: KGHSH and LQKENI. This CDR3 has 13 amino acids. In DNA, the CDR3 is TGTGCCAACCCAACGAGGCCGACCGGGGAGCTGTTTTTT. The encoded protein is CANPTRPTGELFF.

The CDR3 loop is CAISEEVSSPLHF. CDR3 sequence (DNA): TGTGCCATCAGTGAGGAAGTCAGCTCACCCCTCCACTTT. J is TRBJ1-6 and V is TRBV10-3; D call uncertain. The germline V gene encodes CDR1 ENHRY and CDR2 SYGVKD. Trimming took off 2 bases at V and 10 bases at J, with 9 bases between the two ends. The CDR3 contains 13 residues.

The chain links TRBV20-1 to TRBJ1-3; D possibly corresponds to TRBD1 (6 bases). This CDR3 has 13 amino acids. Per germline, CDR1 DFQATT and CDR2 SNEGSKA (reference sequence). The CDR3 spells CKVGGHSGNTIYF. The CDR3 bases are TGCAAAGTGGGGGGCCACTCTGGAAACACCATATATTTT.